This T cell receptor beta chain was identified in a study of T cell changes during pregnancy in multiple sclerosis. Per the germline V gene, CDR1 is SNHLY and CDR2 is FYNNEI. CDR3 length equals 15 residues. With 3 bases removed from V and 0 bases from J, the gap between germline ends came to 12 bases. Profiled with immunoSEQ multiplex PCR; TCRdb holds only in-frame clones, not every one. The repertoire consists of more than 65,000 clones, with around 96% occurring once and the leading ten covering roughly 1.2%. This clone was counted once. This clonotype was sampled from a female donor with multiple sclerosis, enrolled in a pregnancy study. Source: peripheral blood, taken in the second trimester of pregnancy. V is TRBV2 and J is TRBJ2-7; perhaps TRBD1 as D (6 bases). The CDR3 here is CASSDGGLASYEQYF. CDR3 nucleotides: TGTGCCAGCAGTGATGGGGGCCTCGCCTCCTACGAGCAGTACTTC. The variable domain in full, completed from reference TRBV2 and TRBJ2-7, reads EPEVTQTPSHQVTQMGQEVILRCVPISNHLYFYWYRQILGQKVEFLVSFYNNEISEKSEIFDDQFSVERPDGSNFTLKIRSTKLEDSAMYFCASSDGGLASYEQYFGPGTRLTVT.